The clone carrying this T cell receptor (beta chain) has a count of ten or more. TCRdb passed the PCR reads through MiXCR, listing each CDR3 protein once. Found here are about 13,000 distinct CDR3 sequences, approximately 53% of them singletons; the top ten hold about 37%. This sample was included in a study of tumor-infiltrating lymphocytes in oesophageal squamous cell carcinoma. The TCR sequence derives from a male donor with esophageal squamous cell carcinoma. The source material was esophageal tumor tissue.

The CDR3 region is CASSPMGGVHEQYF. CDR3 bases: TGTGCCAGCAGCCCGATGGGGGGGGTCCACGAGCAGTACTTC. The chain uses TRBV7-3 and TRBJ2-5; TRBD2 matches at 7 bases. TRBJ2-7 matches the DNA end more closely, so the J call is doubtful. Germline CDR1 SGHTA, CDR2 FQGTGA. The CDR3 is 14 residues long.